Below, one T cell receptor beta chain is given with its context. The target antigen is unknown. These data are taken from a study of cytomegalovirus exposure and HLA in healthy donors. Study-level points and caveats: Researchers counted roughly 150 TCR beta chains as cytomegalovirus-associated.

Sequenced by immunoSEQ multiplex PCR; TCRdb stores in-frame clones only, minus some. The repertoire holds around 150,000 clones, around 85% seen once, with over 2% in the top ten. The CDR3 has 14 residues. CDR1 is MNHEY, CDR2 SVGAGI, per germline. V lost 2 bases and J 1 base, leaving 5 bases between the germline ends. This clonotype was sampled from a man aged 25-40 years in good health and CMV-seropositive. This rearrangement joins TRBV6-5 to TRBJ2-2; D gene unclear. Sequencing was carried out using PBMCs. CDR3 bases: TGTGCCAGCAGTTACCAGGTGAACACCGGGGAGCTGTTTTTT. This translates into CASSYQVNTGELFF.